This T cell receptor (beta chain) was observed in a study of T cell changes during pregnancy in multiple sclerosis. Libraries were prepared by immunoSEQ multiplex PCR; TCRdb keeps only in-frame clonotypes and omits some of them. The sample includes 71,000 or so clones, approximately 90% of them seen just once. The length of the CDR3 is 16 residues. CDR1 and CDR2 from the germline V gene are SEHNR and FQNEAQ (reference sequence). The V end was cut by 6 bases, the J end by 7 bases, with 25 bases between. This chain links TRBV7-9 with TRBJ2-7, with a possible D match to TRBD1 (6 bases). The source of this sequence is a female donor with multiple sclerosis, enrolled in a pregnancy study. The specimen was peripheral blood, collected in the third trimester of pregnancy. The CDR3 region is CASRSLGRDTLGEQYF. The CDR3 DNA follows: TGTGCCAGCAGATCATTAGGCCGGGACACACTGGGGGAGCAGTACTTC.